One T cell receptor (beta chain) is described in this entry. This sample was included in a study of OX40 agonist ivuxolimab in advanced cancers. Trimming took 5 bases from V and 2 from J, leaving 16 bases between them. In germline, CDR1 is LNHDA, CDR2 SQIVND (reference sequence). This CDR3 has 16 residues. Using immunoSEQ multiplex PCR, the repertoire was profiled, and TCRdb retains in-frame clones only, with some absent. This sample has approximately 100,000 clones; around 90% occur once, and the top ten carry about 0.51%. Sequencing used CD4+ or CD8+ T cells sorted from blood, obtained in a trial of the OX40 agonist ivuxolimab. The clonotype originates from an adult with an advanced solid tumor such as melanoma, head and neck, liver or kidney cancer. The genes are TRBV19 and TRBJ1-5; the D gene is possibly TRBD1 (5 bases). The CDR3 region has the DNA TGTGCCAGTAGTGTACTCCTTGCGGGGGGCAATCAGCCCCAGCATTTT. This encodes CASSVLLAGGNQPQHF.